These T cell receptor beta chains were read from a single sample in a study of blood T cell repertoires in COVID-19. The data were produced by immunoSEQ multiplex PCR, yet TCRdb's version contains in-frame clones alone and is incomplete. The sample lists 300,000 to 350,000 clones; 88% were seen once. The specimen sequenced was peripheral blood. The receptors were gathered from a woman in her 30s with COVID-19, enrolled during active disease. The CDR3 runs from the conserved cysteine through the conserved F or W. D genes are given only for firm matches.

d_gene: TRBD2; j_gene: TRBJ2-4; v_gene: TRBV10-1; CDR3nt: TGCGCCAGCAGTGGGACTGGGACTAGCGGGGGACTAGCCAAAAACATTCAGTACTTC; CDR3aa: CASSGTGTSGGLAKNIQYF
d_gene: NA; j_gene: TRBJ1-6; v_gene: TRBV6-8; CDR3nt: TGTGCCAGCAGTAAACCCACAGGGAATTCACCCCTCCACTTT; CDR3aa: CASSKPTGNSPLHF
d_gene: NA; j_gene: TRBJ1-1; v_gene: TRBV5-4; CDR3nt: TGTGCCAGCAGCTTGGACGGGGTGCGTATGAACACTGAAGCTTTCTTT; CDR3aa: CASSLDGVRMNTEAFF
d_gene: NA; j_gene: TRBJ1-5; v_gene: TRBV24-1; CDR3nt: TGTGCCACCAGTGACCAAAGACAGCCCAATCAGCCCCAGCATTTT; CDR3aa: CATSDQRQPNQPQHF
d_gene: TRBD1; j_gene: TRBJ1-1; v_gene: TRBV7-9; CDR3nt: TGTGCCAGCAGCCCCCGGGACAGGTTTGAAGCTTTCTTT; CDR3aa: CASSPRDRFEAFF
d_gene: TRBD2; j_gene: TRBJ2-2; v_gene: TRBV28; CDR3nt: TGTGCCAGCAGTTTACTCCCTAGGCTAGCGGGGGGAATCGGGGAGCTGTTTTTT; CDR3aa: CASSLLPRLAGGIGELFF
d_gene: NA; j_gene: TRBJ1-4; v_gene: TRBV28; CDR3nt: TGTGCCAGCAATCCCCCTGGGGCGGGGGAACTGTTTTTT; CDR3aa: CASNPPGAGELFF
d_gene: NA; j_gene: TRBJ1-2; v_gene: TRBV9; CDR3nt: TGTGCCAGCAGTGCCCCGGGAGGCTATGGCTACACCTTC; CDR3aa: CASSAPGGYGYTF
d_gene: NA; j_gene: TRBJ1-2; v_gene: TRBV2; CDR3nt: TGTGCCAGCAGTGAGGCCAGGGGTTTTGGCTACACCTTC; CDR3aa: CASSEARGFGYTF
d_gene: TRBD2; j_gene: TRBJ2-1; v_gene: TRBV28; CDR3nt: TGTGCCAGCAGTTTGGGGGGCGGGAGGACCTACAATGAGCAGTTCTTC; CDR3aa: CASSLGGGRTYNEQFF
d_gene: TRBD1; j_gene: TRBJ1-3; v_gene: TRBV3-1/TRBV3-2; CDR3nt: TGTGCCAGCAGCCTAGGGGGCCCCCTCTCTGGAAACACCATATATTTT; CDR3aa: CASSLGGPLSGNTIYF
d_gene: TRBD1; j_gene: TRBJ2-3; v_gene: TRBV5-1; CDR3nt: TGCGCCAGCAGCTTGGGGACAGGGACGGGCACAGATACGCAGTATTTT; CDR3aa: CASSLGTGTGTDTQYF
d_gene: NA; j_gene: TRBJ2-2; v_gene: TRBV10-1; CDR3nt: TGCGCCAGCAGCGACAGCCTTGCCGGGGAGCTGTTTTTT; CDR3aa: CASSDSLAGELFF